This is a list of T cell receptor beta chains from one sample in a study of PD-1 blockade in mismatch repair-deficient tumors. Repertoires were generated with immunoSEQ multiplex PCR, while TCRdb's copy carries only in-frame clones and drops some. The repertoire holds under 95,000 clones, with approximately 84% as singletons. Sample: peripheral blood, taken 12 weeks after starting pembrolizumab. All receptors come from an adult with mismatch repair-deficient cancer. Each CDR3 is given with its conserved first and last residue. A D gene is named only where the DNA matches it firmly. A row's size may be missing; if present it is once, few, many or a size class.

v_gene,d_gene,j_gene,abundance,CDR3aa,CDR3nt
TRBV13,NA,TRBJ2-7,NA,CASSTAGTPYEQYF,TGTGCCAGCAGCACCGCCGGGACACCCTACGAGCAGTACTTC
TRBV7-9,TRBD2,TRBJ2-5,once,CASSGKRGETQYF,TGTGCCAGCAGCGGGAAGCGGGGAGAGACCCAGTACTTC
TRBV11-3,NA,TRBJ2-7,NA,CASSLARWGGHEQYF,TGTGCCAGCAGCTTAGCTCGCTGGGGCGGCCACGAGCAGTACTTC
TRBV5-6,TRBD2,TRBJ2-5,NA,CASSFGLAGDQETQYF,TGTGCCAGCAGCTTCGGACTAGCGGGGGATCAAGAGACCCAGTACTTC
TRBV7-8,TRBD2,TRBJ2-5,NA,CASSFTELAGVFPQETQYF,TGTGCCAGCAGCTTTACCGAGCTAGCGGGAGTGTTCCCGCAAGAGACCCAGTACTTC
TRBV4-1,TRBD2,TRBJ2-1,NA,CASSPGTSASSYNEQFF,TGCGCCAGCAGCCCCGGGACTAGCGCCAGCTCCTACAATGAGCAGTTCTTC
TRBV15,TRBD2,TRBJ2-1,once,CATSRAASGGNNEQFF,TGTGCCACCAGCAGAGCGGCTAGCGGAGGGAACAATGAGCAGTTCTTC
TRBV13,NA,TRBJ1-1,NA,CASSLGGGNTEAFF,TGTGCCAGCAGCTTAGGCGGTGGTAACACTGAAGCTTTCTTT
TRBV5-1,TRBD2,TRBJ2-1,NA,CASSFGLAEGSEQFF,TGCGCCAGCAGCTTCGGACTAGCGGAGGGGAGTGAGCAGTTCTTC
TRBV18,NA,TRBJ1-2,few,CASSSTGYPYGYTF,TGTGCCAGCTCATCGACAGGATACCCCTATGGCTACACCTTC
TRBV27,NA,TRBJ2-7,NA,CASSLWYPGPGNEQYF,TGTGCCAGCAGTCTATGGTACCCGGGACCCGGCAACGAACAGTACTTC